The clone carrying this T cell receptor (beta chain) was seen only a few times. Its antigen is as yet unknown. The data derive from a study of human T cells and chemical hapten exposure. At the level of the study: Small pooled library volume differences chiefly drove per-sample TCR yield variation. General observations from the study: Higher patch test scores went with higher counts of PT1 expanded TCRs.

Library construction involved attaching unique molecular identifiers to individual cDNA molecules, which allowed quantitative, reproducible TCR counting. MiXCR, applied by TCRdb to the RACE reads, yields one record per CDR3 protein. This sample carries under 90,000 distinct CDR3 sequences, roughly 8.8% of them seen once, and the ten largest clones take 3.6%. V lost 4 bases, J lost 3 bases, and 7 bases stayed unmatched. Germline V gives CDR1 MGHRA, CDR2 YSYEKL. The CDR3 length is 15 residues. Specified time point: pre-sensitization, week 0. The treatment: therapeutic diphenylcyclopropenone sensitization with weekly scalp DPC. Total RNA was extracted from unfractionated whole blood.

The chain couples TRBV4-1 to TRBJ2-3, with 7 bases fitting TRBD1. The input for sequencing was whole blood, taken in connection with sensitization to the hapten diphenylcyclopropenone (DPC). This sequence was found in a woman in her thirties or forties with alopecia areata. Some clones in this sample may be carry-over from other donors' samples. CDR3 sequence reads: CASSLRDSQTDTQYF. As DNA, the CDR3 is TGCGCCAGCAGCCTACGGGACAGCCAGACAGATACGCAGTATTTT.